These 7 T cell receptor beta chains came from one sample sequenced in a study of Graves' ophthalmopathy and Graves' hyperthyroidism. RNA transcripts were the source from which TCR beta CDR3 regions were amplified. HTBI primers primed a first-round RT-PCR, and a second-round multiplex PCR followed. TCRdb recomputed calls from the multiplex PCR reads with MiXCR, one row per CDR3 protein. The table shows over a million distinct CDR3 sequences, with about 38% occurring only once. Sequencing used peripheral blood or thyroid tissue (not recorded which). All receptors derive from an adult man with Graves' hyperthyroidism.

This clonotype was detected a few times. The V and J genes are TRBV29-1 and TRBJ1-1; 8 bases fit TRBD1. The germline V gene has CDR1 SQVTM and CDR2 ANQGSEA. CDR3 length: 13 residues. J lost 1 base, V lost 6 bases, and 4 bases had no gene match. In DNA form, the CDR3 reads TGCAGCGTGGGACAGGCGACGAACACTGAAGCTTTCTTT. As protein: CSVGQATNTEAFF.

This clonotype was found many times. The chain recombines TRBV29-1 with TRBJ2-6, with TRBD2 as a possible D gene (5 bases). Germline loops: CDR1 SQVTM, CDR2 ANQGSEA. This CDR3 comprises 14 residues. Trimming took off 0 bases at V and 3 bases at J, with 6 bases between the two ends. The CDR3 coding sequence is TGCAGCGTTGAAGATGGAGGTGGGGCCAACGTCCTGACTTTC. It specifies CSVEDGGGANVLTF.

The chain links TRBV7-3 to TRBJ2-5; perhaps TRBD2 as D (6 bases). CDR1 SGHTA and CDR2 FQGTGA come from the germline V gene. The CDR3 runs to 15 residues. With 5 bases removed from V and 2 bases from J, the gap between germline ends came to 15 bases. This CDR3 is CASSPPGGTQETQYF. CDR3 nucleotides: TGTGCCAGCAGCCCCCCCGGCGGGACTCAAGAGACCCAGTACTTC. Full variable domain (missing parts from reference TRBV7-3 and TRBJ2-5): GAGVSQTPSNKVTEKGKYVELRCDPISGHTALYWYRQSLGQGPEFLIYFQGTGAADDSGLPNDRFFAVRPEGSVSTLKIQRTERGDSAVYLCASSPPGGTQETQYFGPGTRLLVL.

This clonotype was recorded many times. V usage is TRBV2 and J usage is TRBJ1-5, with 7 nucleotides matching TRBD1. This CDR3 contains 13 residues. Germline CDR1 SNHLY, CDR2 FYNNEI. With 6 bases clipped from V and 5 bases from J, the junction kept 4 bases outside the gene matches. CDR3 residues: CASRETGDQPQHF. CDR3 in DNA: TGTGCCAGCAGGGAAACAGGGGATCAGCCCCAGCATTTT.

V usage is TRBV30 and J usage is TRBJ1-4; no firm D call. The germline V gene has CDR1 GTSNPN and CDR2 SVGIG (reference sequence). The V gene lost 2 bases and the J gene lost 7 bases, with 5 bases spanning the gap. This CDR3 comprises 11 residues. The CDR3 nucleotides are TGTGCCTGGAGTTTACGTGAAAAACTGTTTTTT. As protein: CAWSLREKLFF.

In this sample, this clonotype turned up many times. V usage is TRBV25-1 and J usage is TRBJ1-6; D gene unclear. Germline V gene data show CDR1 as MGHDK and CDR2 as SYGVNS. Trimming pared 1 base from V and 10 bases from J, leaving 14 bases between. The CDR3 totals 15 residues. CDR3: CASSEFEVLGSPLHF. CDR3 DNA sequence: TGTGCCAGCAGTGAATTTGAGGTACTGGGATCACCCCTCCACTTT.

This clonotype has a count of ten or more. The V gene is TRBV27, the J gene TRBJ1-2, with TRBD1 matching over 7 bases. The CDR3 covers 13 residues. CDR1 is MNHEY and CDR2 is SMNVEV in the germline V gene (reference sequence). Trimming took 6 bases from V and 6 from J; bases not matched to a gene: 7. CDR3 protein: CASRSWTGHGYTF. The CDR3, as DNA: TGTGCCAGCAGGTCGTGGACAGGCCATGGCTACACCTTC.